This T cell receptor beta chain was found in a study of shared clonotypes between healthy human individuals. Using immunoSEQ multiplex PCR, the repertoire was profiled, and TCRdb retains in-frame clones only, with some absent. The repertoire holds around 2,100,000 clones, about 95% seen once, with more than 0.9% in the top ten. The naive CD8 subset, CD45RO-negative cells positively selected for CCR7, excluded terminally differentiated effector memory CD45RA+ cells. The CDR3 is 14 residues long. Germline V gene lookup returns CDR1 SGHRS and CDR2 YFSETQ. V lost 0 bases, J lost 4 bases, and 9 bases lay in between.

This TCR derives from a man between 18 and 35 years old in good health. The sample comprised naive CD8+ T cells sorted from blood. The V call is TRBV5-1, the J call TRBJ2-3; D possibly corresponds to TRBD2 (5 bases). This CDR3 reads CASSLEGGPDTQYF. As DNA, the CDR3 is TGCGCCAGCAGCTTGGAGGGCGGGCCAGATACGCAGTATTTT.